A single sample is the source of the 4 T cell receptor beta chains below, sequenced in a study of cytomegalovirus exposure and HLA in healthy donors. Both 60 Vbeta primers and 13 Jbeta primers went into the PCR. Libraries were prepared by immunoSEQ multiplex PCR; TCRdb keeps only in-frame clonotypes and omits some of them. In the table there are about 180,000 clones, roughly 75% of which are singletons. The sequenced sample was PBMCs. The receptor set was obtained from a man aged 35 to 55 in good health and CMV-seronegative.

This clone was detected once. The genes are TRBV30 and TRBJ1-5; D is ambiguous. V lost 3 bases to trimming and J lost 0 bases, with 9 bases between them. Germline V gene data show CDR1 as GTSNPN and CDR2 as SVGIG (reference sequence). The CDR3 loop spans 14 amino acids. DNA for the CDR3: TGTGCCTGGAGCTTCCAGGCTAGCAATCAGCCCCAGCATTTT. This gives the protein CAWSFQASNQPQHF.

V usage is TRBV10-3 and J usage is TRBJ2-2; D remains ambiguous. Germline CDR1 reads ENHRY; CDR2 reads SYGVKD. Deletions cut 2 bases from V and 5 bases from J, with 6 bases between. The CDR3 contains 13 residues. This CDR3 is CAISEPSTGELFF. CDR3 in DNA: TGTGCCATCAGTGAGCCGAGTACCGGGGAGCTGTTTTTT.

About this clone itself: The junction departs from germline at one end; a sequencing error may be responsible. The chain joins TRBV18 to TRBJ1-1; D ambiguous. This CDR3 has 16 amino acids. CDR1 KGHSH and CDR2 LQKENI come from the germline V gene. The DNA for the CDR3 is TGTGCCAGCTCCCCACGCCAAAGACAAGAGAACACTGAAGCTTTCTTT. It codes for CASSPRQRQENTEAFF.

This clone was counted only a few times. The chain couples TRBV7-9 to TRBJ2-1, with 10 positions matching TRBD2. CDR3 length: 17 residues. Trimming at V came to 5 bases and at J to 0 bases, leaving 7 bases not matched to a gene. Per the germline V gene, CDR1 is SEHNR and CDR2 is FQNEAQ (reference sequence). CDR3 protein: CASSTTKRGGSYNEQFF. CDR3 bases: TGTGCCAGCAGCACGACTAAGCGGGGGGGCTCCTACAATGAGCAGTTCTTC.